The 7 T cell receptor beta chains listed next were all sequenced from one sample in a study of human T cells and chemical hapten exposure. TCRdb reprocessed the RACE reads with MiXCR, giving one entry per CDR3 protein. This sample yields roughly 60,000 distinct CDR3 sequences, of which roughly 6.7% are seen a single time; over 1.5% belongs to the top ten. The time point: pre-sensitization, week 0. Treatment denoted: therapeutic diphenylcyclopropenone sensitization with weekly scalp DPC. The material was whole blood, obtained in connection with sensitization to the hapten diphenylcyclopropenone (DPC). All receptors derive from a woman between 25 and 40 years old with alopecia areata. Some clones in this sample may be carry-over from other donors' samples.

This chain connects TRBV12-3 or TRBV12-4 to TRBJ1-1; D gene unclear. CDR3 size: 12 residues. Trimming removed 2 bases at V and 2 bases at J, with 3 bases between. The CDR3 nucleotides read TGTGCCAGCAGTTTAAGTAACACTGAAGCTTTCTTT. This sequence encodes CASSLSNTEAFF.

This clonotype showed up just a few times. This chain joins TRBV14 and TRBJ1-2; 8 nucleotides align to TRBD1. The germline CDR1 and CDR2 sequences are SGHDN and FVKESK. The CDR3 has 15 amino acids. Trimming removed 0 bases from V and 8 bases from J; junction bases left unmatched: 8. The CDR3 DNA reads TGTGCCAGCAGCCAAGATTTAGCAGGGGGCGCGGGCTACACCTTC. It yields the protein CASSQDLAGGAGYTF.

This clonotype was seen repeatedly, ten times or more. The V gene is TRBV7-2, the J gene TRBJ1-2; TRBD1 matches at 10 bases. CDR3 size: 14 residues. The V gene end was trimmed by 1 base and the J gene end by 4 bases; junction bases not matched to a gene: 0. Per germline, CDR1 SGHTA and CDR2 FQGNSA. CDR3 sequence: CASSLGQGAYGYTF. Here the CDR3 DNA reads TGTGCCAGCAGCTTAGGACAGGGGGCCTATGGCTACACCTTC.

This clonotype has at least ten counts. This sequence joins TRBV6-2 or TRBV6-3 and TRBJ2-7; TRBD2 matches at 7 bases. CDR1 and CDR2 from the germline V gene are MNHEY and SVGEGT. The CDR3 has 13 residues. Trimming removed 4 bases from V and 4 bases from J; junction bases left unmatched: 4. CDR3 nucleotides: TGTGCCAGCAGTTTCGCCGGGGGGTACGAGCAGTACTTC. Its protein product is CASSFAGGYEQYF.

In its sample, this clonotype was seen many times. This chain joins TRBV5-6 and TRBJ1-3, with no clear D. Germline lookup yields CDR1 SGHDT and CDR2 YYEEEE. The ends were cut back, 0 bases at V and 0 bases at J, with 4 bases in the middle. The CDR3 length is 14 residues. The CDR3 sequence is CASSLGNSGNTIYF. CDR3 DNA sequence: TGTGCCAGCAGCTTGGGGAACTCTGGAAACACCATATATTTT.

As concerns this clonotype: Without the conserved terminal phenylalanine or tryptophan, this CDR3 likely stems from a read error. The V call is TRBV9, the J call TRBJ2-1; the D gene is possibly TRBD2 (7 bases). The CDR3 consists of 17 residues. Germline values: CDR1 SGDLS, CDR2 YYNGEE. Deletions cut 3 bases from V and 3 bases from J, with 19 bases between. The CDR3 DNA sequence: TGTGCCAGCAGCGAGCTAAGGGGGGGGGTCAACTACAATGAGCAGTTCTTA. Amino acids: CASSELRGGVNYNEQFL.

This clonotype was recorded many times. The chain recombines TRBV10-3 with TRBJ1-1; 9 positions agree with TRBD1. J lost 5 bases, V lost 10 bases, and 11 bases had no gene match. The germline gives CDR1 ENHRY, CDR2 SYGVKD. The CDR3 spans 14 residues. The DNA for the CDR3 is TGTGCCACCTTAAATACAGGGGGCATGACTGAAGCTTTCTTT. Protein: CATLNTGGMTEAFF.